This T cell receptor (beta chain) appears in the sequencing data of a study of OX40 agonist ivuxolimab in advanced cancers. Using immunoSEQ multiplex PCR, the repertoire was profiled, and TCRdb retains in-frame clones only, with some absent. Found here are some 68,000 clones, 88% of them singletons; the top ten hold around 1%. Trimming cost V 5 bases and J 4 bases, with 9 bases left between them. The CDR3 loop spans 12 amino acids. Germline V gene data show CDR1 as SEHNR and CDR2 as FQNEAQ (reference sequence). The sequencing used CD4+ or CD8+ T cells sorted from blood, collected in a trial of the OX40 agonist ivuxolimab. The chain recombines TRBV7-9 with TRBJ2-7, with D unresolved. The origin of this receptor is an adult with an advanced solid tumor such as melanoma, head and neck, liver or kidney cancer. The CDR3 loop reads CASSRVGYEQYF. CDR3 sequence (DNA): TGTGCCAGCAGCCGGGTGGGGTACGAGCAGTACTTC.